These 17 T cell receptor beta chains were sequenced from one sample in a study of cytotoxic CD8 clonotypes in ibrutinib-treated CLL. The assay was immunoSEQ multiplex PCR, and TCRdb's table has in-frame clones only and misses some. The sample has 100,000 to 150,000 clones, approximately 83% seen once; the top ten hold around 2%. The specimen was PBMCs, collected after 24 months of ibrutinib treatment. All receptors come from a human donor with chronic lymphocytic leukemia.

The genes are TRBV11-2 and TRBJ2-3; D not certain. This CDR3 has 14 residues. Germline CDR1 and CDR2: SGHAT and FQNNGV. V dropped 5 bases and J dropped 0 bases, with 9 bases sitting between them. CDR3 loop: CASSRHPSTDTQYF. CDR3 sequence (DNA): TGTGCCAGCAGCCGACACCCAAGCACAGATACGCAGTATTTT.

V is TRBV27 and J is TRBJ2-7, with a possible D match to TRBD1 (5 bases). Germline CDR1 MNHEY, CDR2 SMNVEV (reference sequence). Trimming removed 5 bases from V and 9 bases from J, with 17 bases in between. This CDR3 has 13 residues. Here the CDR3 reads CASSPFDRPAQYF. The CDR3 DNA follows: TGTGCCAGCAGTCCCTTTGACAGACCCGCGCAGTACTTC.

The chain employs TRBV29-1 and TRBJ1-1; unclear D gene. Germline values: CDR1 SQVTM, CDR2 ANQGSEA. The CDR3 has 12 amino acids. The germline V and J ends were trimmed by 5 bases and 1 base, with 8 bases remaining between them. The CDR3 DNA sequence: TGCAGCGTTTACCCAGGGAACACTGAAGCTTTCTTT. It is translated as CSVYPGNTEAFF.

This sequence joins TRBV5-4 and TRBJ2-7; D gene unclear. The germline V and J ends were trimmed by 0 bases and 2 bases, with 9 bases remaining between them. This CDR3 spans 14 amino acids. The germline V gene has CDR1 SGHNT and CDR2 YYREEE (reference sequence). The CDR3, as DNA: TGTGCCAGCAGCTTGGCGGGTCAGCCCTACGAGCAGTACTTC. This translates into CASSLAGQPYEQYF.

The V gene is TRBV4-3, the J gene TRBJ2-2; TRBD2 aligns across 8 bases. V shed 0 bases, J shed 0 bases, and the junction held 0 bases outside the gene matches. From germline, CDR1 is LGHNA and CDR2 YSLEER. The CDR3 is 16 residues long. The CDR3 region is CASSQEGLANTGELFF. Here the CDR3 DNA reads TGCGCCAGCAGCCAAGAGGGACTAGCGAACACCGGGGAGCTGTTTTTT.

The V and J genes are TRBV7-6 and TRBJ2-7, with D possibly matching TRBD2 (6 bases). CDR3 length equals 14 residues. Germline assignment: CDR1 SGHVS and CDR2 FNYEAQ. Deletions cut 3 bases from V and 0 bases from J, with 9 bases between. This CDR3 is CASSFGGSSYEQYF. Here the CDR3 DNA reads TGTGCCAGCAGCTTCGGAGGGAGCTCCTACGAGCAGTACTTC.

The CDR3 here is CASSFSPEGQPQHF. The CDR3 DNA follows: TGTGCCAGCAGCTTTTCCCCCGAAGGGCAGCCCCAGCATTTT. This chain links TRBV7-2 with TRBJ1-5, with D uncertain. Germline V gene lookup returns CDR1 SGHTA and CDR2 FQGNSA. The CDR3 extends over 14 amino acids. Trimming removed 3 bases from V and 7 bases from J, with 13 bases in between.

J is TRBJ1-1 and V is TRBV7-9, with D possibly being TRBD1 (6 bases). Germline V gene data show CDR1 as SEHNR and CDR2 as FQNEAQ (reference sequence). Trimming took off 7 bases at V and 4 bases at J, with 13 bases between the two ends. This CDR3 is built from 13 residues. In DNA form, the CDR3 reads TGTGCCAGCAACATAATAGGGGGCACTGAAGCTTTCTTT. This sequence encodes CASNIIGGTEAFF. The full variable domain, its missing parts supplied by reference TRBV7-9 and TRBJ1-1, is DTGVSQNPRHKITKRGQNVTFRCDPISEHNRLYWYRQTLGQGPEFLTYFQNEAQLEKSRLLSDRFSAERPKGSFSTLEIQRTEQGDSAMYLCASNIIGGTEAFFGQGTRLTVV.

This chain joins TRBV29-1 and TRBJ2-3; perhaps TRBD1 as D (6 bases). This CDR3 spans 15 amino acids. The germline V gene encodes CDR1 SQVTM and CDR2 ANQGSEA. V gave up 2 bases and J gave up 2 bases, with 14 bases separating them. The CDR3 DNA reads as TGCAGCGTTGAAAAATGGACAGAAAACACAGATACGCAGTATTTT. It translates to CSVEKWTENTDTQYF.

The chain combines TRBV4-3 with TRBJ2-7; TRBD2 matches 12 bases. Germline values: CDR1 LGHNA, CDR2 YSLEER. V lost 0 bases to trimming and J lost 5 bases; unmatched junction nucleotides: 5. The CDR3 contains 16 residues. For the CDR3, the DNA is TGCGCCAGCAGCCAAGATCTAGCGGGGGGGCCCAACGAGCAGTACTTC. Protein sequence: CASSQDLAGGPNEQYF.

This rearrangement joins TRBV2 to TRBJ2-7, with D unresolved. Germline CDR1 reads SNHLY; CDR2 reads FYNNEI. The germline V and J ends were trimmed by 5 bases and 0 bases, with 14 bases remaining between them. This CDR3 region has 15 residues. The CDR3 DNA sequence: TGTGCCAGCAGTCCTATTTCCCGGAGCTCCTACGAGCAGTACTTC. Its translation: CASSPISRSSYEQYF. Combining the CDR3 with reference TRBV2 and TRBJ2-7 gives the whole variable domain EPEVTQTPSHQVTQMGQEVILRCVPISNHLYFYWYRQILGQKVEFLVSFYNNEISEKSEIFDDQFSVERPDGSNFTLKIRSTKLEDSAMYFCASSPISRSSYEQYFGPGTRLTVT.

Concerning this clone: The sample carries other DNA sequences with the same CDR3. V usage is TRBV15 and J usage is TRBJ2-7; unclear D gene. V was clipped by 0 bases and J by 2 bases, with 8 bases between them. Germline V gene data show CDR1 as LNHNV and CDR2 as YYDKDF (reference sequence). The CDR3 has 14 amino acids. The CDR3 sequence is CATSRDVGTYEQYF. DNA for the CDR3: TGTGCCACCAGCAGAGATGTGGGGACCTACGAGCAGTACTTC.

This chain connects TRBV7-2 to TRBJ2-3; D unresolved. Germline CDR1 reads SGHTA; CDR2 reads FQGNSA. With 1 base removed from V and 4 bases from J, the gap between germline ends came to 15 bases. The CDR3 runs 16 residues. The CDR3 region is CASSLVGPDRADTQYF. The CDR3 coding sequence is TGTGCCAGCAGCTTAGTTGGCCCCGATCGGGCAGATACGCAGTATTTT.

The chain employs TRBV7-2 and TRBJ1-5; D is possibly TRBD1 (6 bases). This CDR3 spans 14 amino acids. V was trimmed by 8 bases and J by 2 bases, leaving 13 bases between them. Germline V CDR1 and CDR2: SGHTA, FQGNSA. The CDR3 coding sequence is TGTGCCAGCCAACAGGGCTGGGGCAATCAGCCCCAGCATTTT. It encodes CASQQGWGNQPQHF. Using reference TRBV7-2 and TRBJ1-5 for the parts outside the CDR3, the full variable domain is GAGVSQSPSNKVTEKGKDVELRCDPISGHTALYWYRQSLGQGLEFLIYFQGNSAPDKSGLPSDRFSAERTGGSVSTLTIQRTQQEDSAVYLCASQQGWGNQPQHFGDGTRLSIL.

The rearrangement links TRBV19 to TRBJ2-4; 9 nucleotides line up with TRBD2. Germline lookup yields CDR1 LNHDA and CDR2 SQIVND (reference sequence). The CDR3 extends over 19 amino acids. V lost 5 bases and J lost 1; bases outside the gene matches: 15. The chain's CDR3 is CASSFPTSGHPRAKNIQYF. The CDR3 DNA reads TGTGCCAGTAGTTTCCCAACTAGCGGGCATCCCAGGGCCAAAAACATTCAGTACTTC.

CDR3 nucleotides: TGTGCCAGCAGCCGAGGGGACTACGAGCAGTACTTC. Its protein is CASSRGDYEQYF. The chain carries TRBV28 and TRBJ2-7; either TRBD1 or TRBD2 may fit D (5 bases each). Trimming pared 6 bases from V and 3 bases from J, leaving 9 bases between. From germline, CDR1 is MDHEN and CDR2 SYDVKM. This CDR3 region has 12 residues.

The chain links TRBV4-3 to TRBJ2-1; possibly TRBD1 for D (6 bases). The V end lost 5 bases, the J end lost 3 bases, and 8 bases lay between the germline ends. Germline V lookup: CDR1 LGHNA, CDR2 YSLEER. The CDR3 is 13 residues long. The CDR3 coding sequence is TGCGCCAGCAGCGGGACAAACTACAATGAGCAGTTCTTC. It is translated as CASSGTNYNEQFF.